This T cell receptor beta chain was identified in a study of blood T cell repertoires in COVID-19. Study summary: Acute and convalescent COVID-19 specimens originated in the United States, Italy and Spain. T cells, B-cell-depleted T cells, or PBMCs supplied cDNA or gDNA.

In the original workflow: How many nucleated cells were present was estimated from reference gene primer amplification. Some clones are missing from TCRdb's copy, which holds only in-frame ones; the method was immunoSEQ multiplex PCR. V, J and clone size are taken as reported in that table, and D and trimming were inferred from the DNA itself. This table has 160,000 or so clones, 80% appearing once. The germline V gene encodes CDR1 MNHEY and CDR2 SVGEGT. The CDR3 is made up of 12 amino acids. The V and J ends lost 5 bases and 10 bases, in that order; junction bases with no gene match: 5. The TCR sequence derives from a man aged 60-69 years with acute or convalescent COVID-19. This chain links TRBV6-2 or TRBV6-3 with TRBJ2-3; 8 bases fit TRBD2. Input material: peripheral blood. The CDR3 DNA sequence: TGTGCCAGCAGTACTACGACTAGCGCGCAGTATTTT. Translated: CASSTTTSAQYF.